A selection of T cell receptor beta chains follows, all from one sample in a study of blood T cell repertoires in COVID-19. Measured with immunoSEQ multiplex PCR; TCRdb has only the in-frame clones, and not every one. The sample lists about 170,000 clones, approximately 84% occurring once. Sequencing was done on a sample of peripheral blood. The receptors shown here come from a man aged 18-30 years with active or convalescent COVID-19. Both conserved end residues are part of each CDR3. Fields, in order: D gene, V gene, clone size, J gene, CDR3 DNA, CDR3 protein. D genes are given only for firm matches. Some rows have no size entry. The others give once, few or many, or a class for an expanded clone.

>TRBD2|TRBV5-3|.|TRBJ2-2
TGTGCCAGAAGCTCGAGGACTAGCGGGAGGACGAACACCGGGGAGCTGTTTTTT
CARSSRTSGRTNTGELFF
>TRBD2|TRBV15|few|TRBJ2-1
TGTGCCACCAGCAGTAGACTAGCGGGGGGGTCCTACAATGAGCAGTTCTTC
CATSSRLAGGSYNEQFF
>.|TRBV30|.|TRBJ1-6
TGTGCCAGACAGGAAAATAATTCACCCCTCCACTTT
CARQENNSPLHF
>.|TRBV12-3/TRBV12-4|.|TRBJ2-3
TGTGCCAGCAGCCGGGGTACGCAGTATTTT
CASSRGTQYF
>.|TRBV5-5|.|TRBJ1-3
TGTGCCAGCAGCTCCCCCAGGGGACCAAGCTCTGGAAACACCATATATTTT
CASSSPRGPSSGNTIYF
>.|TRBV19|.|TRBJ2-5
TGTGCCAGTAGTCCAAACAGGTCTCCCGGCCAAGAGACCCAGTACTTC
CASSPNRSPGQETQYF
>TRBD1|TRBV28|.|TRBJ1-2
TGTGCCAGCACCCCTGAGGGACAGGGGTTTGGCTACACCTTC
CASTPEGQGFGYTF
>.|TRBV2|.|TRBJ1-6
TGTGCCAGCAGTGTCTATGGACAGATTCTAAATTCACCCCTCCACTTT
CASSVYGQILNSPLHF
>.|TRBV5-1|.|TRBJ2-1
TGCGCCAGCAGCTTGGGAGGGGGCTCCTACAATGAGCAGTTCTTC
CASSLGGGSYNEQFF
>TRBD2|TRBV7-9|.|TRBJ2-7
TGTGCCAGCAGCGCCCCCTCTAGCGGGAGAGCCTACGAGCAGTACTTC
CASSAPSSGRAYEQYF
>.|TRBV21-1|once|TRBJ1-5
TGTGCCAGCAGCACGAGGACAGGGGGCGGTGGCAATCAGCCCCAGCATTTT
CASSTRTGGGGNQPQHF
>TRBD1|TRBV24-1|.|TRBJ2-1
TGTGCCACCAAAATCGGGACAGGGGATGTCGGTGAGCAGTTCTTC
CATKIGTGDVGEQFF
>.|TRBV30|.|TRBJ1-1
TGTGCCTGGAGCCGACAGTGGCTAGACACTGAAGCTTTCTTT
CAWSRQWLDTEAFF
>.|TRBV5-4|once|TRBJ1-6
TGTGCCACCGTAGATGGAGGGCATATCCACTTT
CATVDGGHIHF
>TRBD1|TRBV19|.|TRBJ1-2
TGTGCCAGTAGACAGGGGTATGGCTACACCTTC
CASRQGYGYTF
>TRBD2|TRBV12-5|once|TRBJ2-5
TGTGCTAGTGGGCGGGGGGCGCTCGGGGAGACCCAGTACTTC
CASGRGALGETQYF
>.|TRBV18|.|TRBJ2-7
TGTGCCAGCTCACCAGGACTTTCAACCTACGAGCAGTACTTC
CASSPGLSTYEQYF
>TRBD1|TRBV4-1|.|TRBJ2-5
TGCGCCAGCAGCCAAGAAGGACAGGTTGCGACAGGGACCAGTGAGACCCAGTACTTC
CASSQEGQVATGTSETQYF
>.|TRBV7-8|.|TRBJ1-3
TGTGCCAGCAGCTTAGTGACACACTCTGGAAACACCATATATTTT
CASSLVTHSGNTIYF
>TRBD1|TRBV7-9|few|TRBJ1-2
TGTGCCAGCAGCGACACAACAGGGGCAAGCGATGGCTACACCTTC
CASSDTTGASDGYTF
>TRBD2|TRBV5-4|.|TRBJ2-3
TGTGCCAGCAGCCCCAGTCCTAGCGGGAGTGGCACAGATACGCAGTATTTT
CASSPSPSGSGTDTQYF
>.|TRBV11-3|.|TRBJ1-5
TGTGCCAGCAGCTTCCCCAGGGCGGTAAATCAGCCCCAGCATTTT
CASSFPRAVNQPQHF
>.|TRBV24-1|.|TRBJ2-1
TGTGCCACCAGTGATGCGTTTCATGAGCAGTTCTTC
CATSDAFHEQFF
>TRBD2|TRBV6-5|.|TRBJ2-5
TGTGCCAGTAGACCGGGACTAGCGGGGGGGGAGACCCAGTACTTC
CASRPGLAGGETQYF
>.|TRBV24-1|.|TRBJ2-3
TGTGCCACCTCTAGGGGTCAAGATACGCAGTATTTT
CATSRGQDTQYF
>.|TRBV28|once|TRBJ1-5
TGTGCCAGCATCACCCCCCCAGGGGACCCGTCAAATCAGCCCCAGCATTTT
CASITPPGDPSNQPQHF
>.|TRBV3-1/TRBV3-2|.|TRBJ1-1
TGTGCCAGCAGCCGGGGGGGACAGAACACTGAAGCTTTCTTT
CASSRGGQNTEAFF
>TRBD1|TRBV6-2/TRBV6-3|.|TRBJ2-1
TGTGCCAGCAGTTATTCCGACAGGGTGGGGCGGTTCTTC
CASSYSDRVGRFF
>.|TRBV24-1|.|TRBJ2-1
TGTGCCACCAGTGACTACCATGAGAATGAGCAGTTCTTC
CATSDYHENEQFF
>TRBD1|TRBV19|few|TRBJ1-5
TGTGCCAGTAGTCCCCCCTTGGCAGGGGGCAACAATCAGCCCCAGCATTTT
CASSPPLAGGNNQPQHF
>TRBD1|TRBV12-5|.|TRBJ2-7
TGTGCTAGTGGTACTGGACAGGGATACGAGCAGTACTTC
CASGTGQGYEQYF
>TRBD2|TRBV5-6|.|TRBJ2-1
TGTGCCAGCAGCTTGGTAGATAGGCGGGGGGCTGAGGGTAATGAGCAGTTCTTC
CASSLVDRRGAEGNEQFF
>.|TRBV6-1|.|TRBJ1-2
TGTGCCAGCAGTGAAACCGGAGGGATTTATGGCTACACCTTC
CASSETGGIYGYTF
>TRBD1|TRBV11-3|few|TRBJ2-2
TGTGCCAGCAGCTCCCGGGACAGGGGAACCGGGGAGCTGTTTTTT
CASSSRDRGTGELFF
>TRBD1|TRBV6-5|.|TRBJ1-2
TGTGCCAGCAGTAAAACAGACAGGGGGACTCATGGCTACACCTTC
CASSKTDRGTHGYTF
>TRBD1|TRBV10-3|.|TRBJ1-2
TGTGCCATCAGTGAGGGGTTTGGGACAGGGTCCCTATCAGAGTATGGCTACACCTTC
CAISEGFGTGSLSEYGYTF
>.|TRBV7-9|many|TRBJ2-2
TGTGCCAGCAGCTTAGGGCAGGGGTTTTCCACCGGGGAGCTGTTTTTT
CASSLGQGFSTGELFF
>TRBD1|TRBV12-5|once|TRBJ2-1
TGTGCTAGTGGTTCCGGGACAGGGGTTGTAGATGAGCAGTTCTTC
CASGSGTGVVDEQFF